Listed here is a single T cell receptor beta chain. V lost 4 bases and J 0 bases, leaving 14 bases between the germline ends. This CDR3 has 15 residues. CDR1 SGHDT and CDR2 YYEEEE come from the germline V gene. The record originates from a study of blood T cell repertoires in COVID-19. Study-level background: Collection of acute and convalescent COVID-19 samples took place in the United States, Italy and Spain. T cells, B-cell-depleted T cells, or PBMCs supplied cDNA or gDNA.

The table came from immunoSEQ multiplex PCR; TCRdb's copy has only in-frame clones and leaves some out. The data contain about 120,000 clones, 82% of them singletons. Sequenced sample: peripheral blood. The receptor was derived from a human donor in a cohort sampled during active COVID-19. The chain recombines TRBV5-6 with TRBJ2-7; TRBD2 might be the D (5 bases). The CDR3 loop is CASSTRGLSSYEQYF. The CDR3, as DNA: TGTGCCAGCAGCACCCGCGGGCTGAGCTCCTACGAGCAGTACTTC.